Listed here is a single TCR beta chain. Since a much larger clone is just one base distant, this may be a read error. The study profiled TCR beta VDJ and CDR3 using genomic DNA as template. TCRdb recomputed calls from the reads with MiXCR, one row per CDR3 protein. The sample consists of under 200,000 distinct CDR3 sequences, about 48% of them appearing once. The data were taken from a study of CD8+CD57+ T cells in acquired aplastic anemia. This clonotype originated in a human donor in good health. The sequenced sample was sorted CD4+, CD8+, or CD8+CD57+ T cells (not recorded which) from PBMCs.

Here the CDR3 DNA reads TGTGCCAGCAGCTGGGATTGGGCCACTGGAGCTTTCTTT. Its protein product is CASSWDWATGAFF. V and J are TRBV11-2 and TRBJ1-1; no clear D gene. CDR3 length: 13 amino acids. From germline, CDR1 is SGHAT and CDR2 FQNNGV.